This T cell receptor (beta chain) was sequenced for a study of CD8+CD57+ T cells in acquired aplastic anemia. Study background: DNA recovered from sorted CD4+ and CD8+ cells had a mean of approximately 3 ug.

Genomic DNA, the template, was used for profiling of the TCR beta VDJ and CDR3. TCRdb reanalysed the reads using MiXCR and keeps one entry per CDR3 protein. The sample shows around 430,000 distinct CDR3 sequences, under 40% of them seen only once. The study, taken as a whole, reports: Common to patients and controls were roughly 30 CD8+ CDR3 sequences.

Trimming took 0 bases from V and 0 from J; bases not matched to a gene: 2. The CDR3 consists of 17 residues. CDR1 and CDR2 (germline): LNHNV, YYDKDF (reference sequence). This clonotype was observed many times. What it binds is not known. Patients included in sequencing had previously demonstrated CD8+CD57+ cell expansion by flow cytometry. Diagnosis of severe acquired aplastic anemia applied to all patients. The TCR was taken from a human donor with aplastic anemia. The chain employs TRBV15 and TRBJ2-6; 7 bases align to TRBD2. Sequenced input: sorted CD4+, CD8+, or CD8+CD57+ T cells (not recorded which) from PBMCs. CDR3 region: CATSRDWGGSGANVLTF. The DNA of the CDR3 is TGTGCCACCAGCAGAGATTGGGGGGGCTCTGGGGCCAACGTCCTGACTTTC.